The 12 T cell receptor beta chains given below trace back to one sample, sequenced in a study of T cells in tuberculosis listed by TCRdb under 2018. The library was prepared using the immunoSEQ multiplex PCR assay. Drawn from immuneACCESS, this table holds only the in-frame rearrangements with V and J called that TCRdb kept. Clones are partly lost; checked studies trace under half to an unresolved V gene and leave the rest unexplained. For this sample there are tens of thousands of clones; 85% to 95% appear just once. 7.7% of the sample is taken by the ten largest. Source material: PBMCs. These receptors all stem from a donor aged 10-35 years with latent tuberculosis or without tuberculosis infection. Some clones in this sample may be carry-over from other donors' samples.

V and J are TRBV15 and TRBJ2-1, with 9 bases lining up with TRBD2. Unmatched junction bases numbered 9, after V lost 0 bases and J lost 9 bases. The length of the CDR3 is 16 residues. Germline-derived CDR1 and CDR2 are LNHNV and YYDKDF (reference sequence). The CDR3 region is CATSRDRRGGSGEQFF. CDR3 in DNA: TGTGCCACCAGCAGAGATCGGCGGGGGGGCTCAGGTGAGCAGTTCTTC.

The genes are TRBV5-5 and TRBJ1-2, with 11 bases that match TRBD1. This CDR3 has 15 residues. J lost 7 bases, V lost 2 bases, and 7 bases had no gene match. The germline V gene has CDR1 SGHKS and CDR2 YYEKEE (reference sequence). The chain's CDR3 is CASSFTPGTGGGYTF. CDR3 in DNA: TGTGCCAGCAGCTTTACTCCCGGGACAGGGGGTGGCTACACCTTC.

The chain couples TRBV2 to TRBJ1-5; 7 nucleotides match TRBD1. CDR1 SNHLY and CDR2 FYNNEI come from the germline V gene. V shed 8 bases, J shed 5 bases, and the junction held 6 bases outside the gene matches. The CDR3 is 13 amino acids. The CDR3 DNA reads as TGTGCCAGCCGGGACAGTGGGTATCAGCCCCAGCATTTT. Residues: CASRDSGYQPQHF.

The chain joins TRBV28 to TRBJ2-7; TRBD1 agrees at 10 bases. Germline CDR1 MDHEN, CDR2 SYDVKM. The length of the CDR3 is 14 residues. The V and J ends lost 7 bases and 3 bases, in that order; junction bases with no gene match: 6. This chain's CDR3 is CASISGQGNYEQYF. Written as DNA, the CDR3 is TGTGCCAGCATTTCGGGACAGGGGAACTACGAGCAGTACTTC.

The chain has TRBV6-1 and TRBJ2-7; 7 bases are a match to TRBD2. J gave up 3 bases and V 3 bases, and 5 bases lay outside the gene matches. This CDR3 comprises 14 residues. Germline lookup yields CDR1 MNHNS and CDR2 SASEGT. CDR3 loop: CASSDGGTLYEQYF. CDR3 DNA sequence: TGTGCCAGCAGTGACGGGGGGACCCTCTACGAGCAGTACTTC.

The chain joins TRBV4-2 to TRBJ1-2; 9 bases fit TRBD1. Germline trimming cut 0 bases from V and 8 bases from J; bases unmatched to any gene: 7. The length of the CDR3 is 15 residues. Per the germline V gene, CDR1 is LGHNA and CDR2 is YNFKEQ. The CDR3 DNA reads as TGTGCCAGCAGCCAAGATTTCGGGACAGGGTTCGGCTACACCTTC. This translates into CASSQDFGTGFGYTF.

The chain recombines TRBV30 with TRBJ2-2; 8 bases align to TRBD2. The CDR3 contains 17 residues. Per the germline V gene, CDR1 is GTSNPN and CDR2 is SVGIG (reference sequence). With 4 bases clipped from V and 3 bases from J, the junction kept 13 bases outside the gene matches. This chain's CDR3 is CAWTSGGAGAYTGELFF. The CDR3 DNA follows: TGTGCCTGGACCTCCGGAGGAGCGGGGGCCTACACCGGGGAGCTGTTTTTT.

The gene calls are TRBV11-1 and TRBJ2-7; 11 nucleotides line up with TRBD1. The CDR3 spans 16 residues. Trimming at V came to 2 bases and at J to 2 bases, leaving 5 bases not matched to a gene. Germline CDR1 and CDR2: SGHAT and FQDESV (reference sequence). CDR3 residues: CASSLRVGQGAYEQYF. In DNA form, the CDR3 reads TGTGCCAGCAGCTTAAGAGTGGGACAGGGGGCCTACGAGCAGTACTTC.

This chain joins TRBV30 and TRBJ2-1; D not resolved. The CDR3 contains 13 residues. Germline V gene data show CDR1 as GTSNPN and CDR2 as SVGIG (reference sequence). Trimming pared 4 bases from V and 4 bases from J, leaving 11 bases between. The CDR3 nucleotides read TGTGCCTGGACCCTGACTGATTACAATGAGCAGTTCTTC. It encodes CAWTLTDYNEQFF.

The chain couples TRBV5-1 to TRBJ2-5; tentative D call: TRBD2 (6 bases). The CDR3 extends over 17 amino acids. Germline V gene sequence: CDR1 SGHRS, CDR2 YFSETQ. Trimming took 4 bases from V and 1 from J, leaving 20 bases between them. The CDR3 spells CASSDPNSKRAQETQYF. CDR3 bases: TGCGCCAGCAGCGACCCCAACTCTAAGCGGGCCCAAGAGACCCAGTACTTC.

This rearrangement joins TRBV6-5 to TRBJ1-2, with 8 positions matching TRBD1. The J segment lost 4 bases and the V segment lost 6 bases, leaving 10 bases of the junction unmatched. The CDR3 sequence is 15 residues long. Germline lookup yields CDR1 MNHEY and CDR2 SVGAGI. The CDR3 DNA sequence: TGTGCCAGCAGCCCCATCTCACAGGGGGGCTATGGCTACACCTTC. Encoded protein: CASSPISQGGYGYTF.

The chain joins TRBV28 to TRBJ2-7; possible D gene TRBD2, 6 bases. This CDR3 has 14 amino acids. Trimming cost V 5 bases and J 2 bases, with 13 bases left between them. Germline CDR1 is MDHEN and CDR2 is SYDVKM. The CDR3 nucleotides read TGTGCCAGCAGTCTTAGCGGATACCCCTACGAGCAGTACTTC. Translation gives CASSLSGYPYEQYF.